Below, one T cell receptor (beta chain) is given with its context. Primers: 60 Vbeta forward and 13 Jbeta reverse. Method: immunoSEQ multiplex PCR; TCRdb's copy keeps in-frame clones and lacks some. The table records 60,000 to 70,000 clones, roughly 78% of them present only once. This record belongs to a study of cytomegalovirus exposure and HLA in healthy donors. Germline assignment: CDR1 SGHDT and CDR2 YYEEEE. V was clipped by 2 bases and J by 5 bases, with 19 bases between them. The CDR3 is made up of 16 amino acids. The TCR was taken from a man aged 35 to 55 in good health and CMV-seronegative. What was sequenced was PBMCs. The chain couples TRBV5-6 to TRBJ1-1; a possible D gene is TRBD1 (6 bases). The CDR3, as DNA: TGTGCCAGCAGCTTAGCAACCCAGGGGCGATGGACTGAAGCTTTCTTT. It codes for CASSLATQGRWTEAFF.